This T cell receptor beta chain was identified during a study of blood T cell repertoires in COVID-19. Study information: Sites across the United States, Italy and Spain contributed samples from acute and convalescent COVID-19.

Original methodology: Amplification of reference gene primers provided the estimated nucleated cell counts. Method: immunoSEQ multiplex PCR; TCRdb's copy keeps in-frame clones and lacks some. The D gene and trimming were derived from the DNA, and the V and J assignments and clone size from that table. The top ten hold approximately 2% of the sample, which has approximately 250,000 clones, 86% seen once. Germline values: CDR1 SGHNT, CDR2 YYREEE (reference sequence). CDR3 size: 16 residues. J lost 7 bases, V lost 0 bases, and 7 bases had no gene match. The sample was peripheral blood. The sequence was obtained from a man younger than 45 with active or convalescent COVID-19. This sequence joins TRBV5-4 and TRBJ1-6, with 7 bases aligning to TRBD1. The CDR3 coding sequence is TGTGCCAGCAGCTTGGAAGGGGGCGCGCGGAATTCACCCCTCCACTTT. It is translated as CASSLEGGARNSPLHF.